A selection of T cell receptor beta chains follows, all from one sample in a study of patients and donors after allogeneic stem cell transplantation. TCRdb re-called the RT-PCR reads with MiXCR, one entry per CDR3 protein. The table records 2,500 or so distinct CDR3 sequences, around 3.7% of them present only once. Input material: blood, either unsorted or a sorted T cell fraction (not recorded which). The receptors here all came from a human donor who was either an allogeneic HSCT recipient or a stem cell or donor lymphocyte infusion donor (not recorded which). It is not recorded whose cells these are; they may come from a transplant donor. Each CDR3 is given with its conserved first and last residue. The order of the fields is clone size, V gene, J gene, D gene, CDR3 DNA, CDR3 protein. The D gene is left open where the match is weak. Size is omitted from some rows. Given values are once, few, many or a class for expanded clones.

clone size: many; V gene: TRBV30; J gene: TRBJ1-1; D gene: NA; CDR3 DNA: TGTGCCTGGAGTGTGTCAGGGGCCACTGAAGCTTTCTTT; CDR3 protein: CAWSVSGATEAFF
clone size: many; V gene: TRBV3-1; J gene: TRBJ2-2; D gene: TRBD1; CDR3 DNA: TGTGCCAGCAGCCAGGGACAGGGGACGGTCGGGGAGCTGTTTTTT; CDR3 protein: CASSQGQGTVGELFF
clone size: hyperexpanded; V gene: TRBV5-6; J gene: TRBJ1-1; D gene: TRBD1; CDR3 DNA: TGTGCCAGCAGCTTCCAGGGGGCTGAAGCTTTCTTT; CDR3 protein: CASSFQGAEAFF
clone size: medium-sized; V gene: TRBV5-1; J gene: TRBJ1-2; D gene: NA; CDR3 DNA: TGCGCCAGCAGCTTGGGCAGCCGGGGGCGCGATGGCTACACCTTC; CDR3 protein: CASSLGSRGRDGYTF
clone size: many; V gene: TRBV25-1; J gene: TRBJ2-2; D gene: TRBD1; CDR3 DNA: TGTGCCAGCAGTGAATATCGGCAGGGGGCCGGCGGGGAGCTGTTTTTT; CDR3 protein: CASSEYRQGAGGELFF
clone size: large; V gene: TRBV14; J gene: TRBJ2-7; D gene: TRBD1; CDR3 DNA: TGTGCCAGCAGCCCGACAGGGTTCTCCTACGAGCAGTACTTC; CDR3 protein: CASSPTGFSYEQYF
clone size: NA; V gene: TRBV6-5; J gene: TRBJ2-1; D gene: NA; CDR3 DNA: TGTGCCAGCAGTTACGGGGATGGGGGGGCGGACAATGAGCAGTTCTTC; CDR3 protein: CASSYGDGGADNEQFF
clone size: many; V gene: TRBV24-1; J gene: TRBJ1-2; D gene: TRBD1; CDR3 DNA: TGTGCCACCAGTGACCGAGGGACAGGGGATGGCTACACCTTC; CDR3 protein: CATSDRGTGDGYTF
clone size: many; V gene: TRBV25-1; J gene: TRBJ2-5; D gene: NA; CDR3 DNA: TGTGCCAGCAGTGATCCAATCCCAGAGACCCAGTACTTC; CDR3 protein: CASSDPIPETQYF
clone size: many; V gene: TRBV5-8; J gene: TRBJ1-5; D gene: NA; CDR3 DNA: TGTGCCAGCAGCTTGGGGGTTTCGGGTGATCAGCCCCAGCATTTT; CDR3 protein: CASSLGVSGDQPQHF
clone size: medium-sized; V gene: TRBV27; J gene: TRBJ1-1; D gene: NA; CDR3 DNA: TGTGCCAGCAGTCCCACGATAGCTCCGGAGAGGAACACTGAAGCTTTCTTT; CDR3 protein: CASSPTIAPERNTEAFF
clone size: NA; V gene: TRBV9; J gene: TRBJ1-3; D gene: NA; CDR3 DNA: TGTGCCAGCAGCGTACTTGCACACTCAGGAAACACCATATATTTT; CDR3 protein: CASSVLAHSGNTIYF
clone size: medium-sized; V gene: TRBV4-2; J gene: TRBJ1-3; D gene: NA; CDR3 DNA: TGTGCCAGCAGCCAAGATTCCGGAAACACCATATATTTT; CDR3 protein: CASSQDSGNTIYF
clone size: many; V gene: TRBV19; J gene: TRBJ1-1; D gene: NA; CDR3 DNA: TGTGCCAGTAGACGAAATGAGGACACTGAAGCTTTCTTT; CDR3 protein: CASRRNEDTEAFF
clone size: many; V gene: TRBV7-3; J gene: TRBJ2-3; D gene: TRBD2; CDR3 DNA: TGTGCCAGCAGCCCACTGGGTAGCGGGAGCACAGATACGCAGTATTTT; CDR3 protein: CASSPLGSGSTDTQYF
clone size: many; V gene: TRBV25-1; J gene: TRBJ2-7; D gene: TRBD1; CDR3 DNA: TGTGCCAGCAGTGAGTGGGACAGGGGGGTTAGAACCTCCGAGCAGTACTTC; CDR3 protein: CASSEWDRGVRTSEQYF
clone size: many; V gene: TRBV6-5; J gene: TRBJ2-1; D gene: TRBD2; CDR3 DNA: TGTGCCAGCAGTTACTATAGCGGGAGCTATGAGCAGTTCTTC; CDR3 protein: CASSYYSGSYEQFF
clone size: many; V gene: TRBV19; J gene: TRBJ1-5; D gene: NA; CDR3 DNA: TGTGCCAGTAGTCTGCAGCCTCAGCCCCAGCATTTT; CDR3 protein: CASSLQPQPQHF
clone size: many; V gene: TRBV7-2; J gene: TRBJ2-3; D gene: NA; CDR3 DNA: TGTGCCAGCAGCTTTCAAGCGGACATAATATCCACAGATACGCAGTATTTT; CDR3 protein: CASSFQADIISTDTQYF
clone size: many; V gene: TRBV25-1; J gene: TRBJ2-6; D gene: NA; CDR3 DNA: TGTGCCAGCAGTGAACCACAGGGCTCTGGGGCCAACGTCCTGACTTTC; CDR3 protein: CASSEPQGSGANVLTF
clone size: medium-sized; V gene: TRBV6-5; J gene: TRBJ2-7; D gene: TRBD2; CDR3 DNA: TGTGCCAGCAGTCCAACTAGCGGGGCCATCGGCGAGCAGTACTTC; CDR3 protein: CASSPTSGAIGEQYF
clone size: medium-sized; V gene: TRBV3-1; J gene: TRBJ2-1; D gene: TRBD2; CDR3 DNA: TGTGCCAGCAGCCAATGGGCGGGAGGGGGGTACAATGAGCAGTTCTTC; CDR3 protein: CASSQWAGGGYNEQFF
clone size: medium-sized; V gene: TRBV25-1; J gene: TRBJ2-1; D gene: NA; CDR3 DNA: TGTGCCAGCAGCTCGGGTGTGAGCCTAAATGAGCAGTTCTTC; CDR3 protein: CASSSGVSLNEQFF
clone size: medium-sized; V gene: TRBV5-8; J gene: TRBJ1-2; D gene: TRBD1; CDR3 DNA: TGTGCCAGCACCCGAGGTGGGACAGCTAACTATGGCTACACCTTC; CDR3 protein: CASTRGGTANYGYTF
clone size: many; V gene: TRBV5-1; J gene: TRBJ1-2; D gene: TRBD1; CDR3 DNA: TGCGCCAGCAGCTCCTCGGGGACAGCAACTTATGGCTACACCTTC; CDR3 protein: CASSSSGTATYGYTF
clone size: many; V gene: TRBV20-1; J gene: TRBJ1-3; D gene: TRBD1; CDR3 DNA: TGCAGTGCTAAGGGACAGGAAAGAAACACCATATATTTT; CDR3 protein: CSAKGQERNTIYF
clone size: medium-sized; V gene: TRBV9; J gene: TRBJ2-2; D gene: NA; CDR3 DNA: TGTGCCAGCAGCGTATCTTCAAGTTCGGCCGGGGAGCTGTTTTTT; CDR3 protein: CASSVSSSSAGELFF
clone size: few; V gene: TRBV2; J gene: TRBJ2-3; D gene: TRBD1; CDR3 DNA: TGTGCCAGCACGACAGGGTACACAGATACGCAGTATTTT; CDR3 protein: CASTTGYTDTQYF
clone size: few; V gene: TRBV19; J gene: TRBJ2-6; D gene: NA; CDR3 DNA: TGTGCCAGTAGTATAGATCTGTTTGTAGGTTACTCTGGGGCCAACGTCCTGACTTTC; CDR3 protein: CASSIDLFVGYSGANVLTF
clone size: medium-sized; V gene: TRBV27; J gene: TRBJ1-5; D gene: NA; CDR3 DNA: TGTGCCAGCAGTTTATGGGCGGGGAATCAGCCCCAGCATTTT; CDR3 protein: CASSLWAGNQPQHF
clone size: medium-sized; V gene: TRBV5-1; J gene: TRBJ2-6; D gene: NA; CDR3 DNA: TGCGCCAGCAGCTTTACCCCCGGGGCCAACGTCCTGACTTTC; CDR3 protein: CASSFTPGANVLTF
clone size: many; V gene: TRBV19; J gene: TRBJ1-1; D gene: NA; CDR3 DNA: TGTGCCAGTAGTACGCTAATGAACACTGAAGCTTTCTTT; CDR3 protein: CASSTLMNTEAFF
clone size: many; V gene: TRBV2; J gene: TRBJ2-3; D gene: TRBD2; CDR3 DNA: TGTGCCAGTAGAACTACACTAGCGGGAGATACGCAGTATTTT; CDR3 protein: CASRTTLAGDTQYF
clone size: many; V gene: TRBV4-3; J gene: TRBJ2-7; D gene: NA; CDR3 DNA: TGCGCCAGCAGCCAAGATGTGACTTACTACGAGCAGTACTTC; CDR3 protein: CASSQDVTYYEQYF
clone size: few; V gene: TRBV10-1; J gene: TRBJ2-1; D gene: NA; CDR3 DNA: TGCGCCAGCAGTGAGGGGGGGCTGGGTGAGCAGTTCTTC; CDR3 protein: CASSEGGLGEQFF
clone size: many; V gene: TRBV30; J gene: TRBJ2-7; D gene: TRBD2; CDR3 DNA: TGTGCCTGGAGCCCCCAGGAGCGGGGGAGGGAGTACTTC; CDR3 protein: CAWSPQERGREYF
clone size: many; V gene: TRBV18; J gene: TRBJ2-7; D gene: NA; CDR3 DNA: TGTGCCAGCTCGCCAGGGGGGGGCGGGAACTCCTACGAGCAGTACTTC; CDR3 protein: CASSPGGGGNSYEQYF
clone size: many; V gene: TRBV7-9; J gene: TRBJ1-1; D gene: NA; CDR3 DNA: TGTGCCAGCAGCCCACAAACAGGGCTGGAGGCTTTCTTT; CDR3 protein: CASSPQTGLEAFF
clone size: few; V gene: TRBV25-1; J gene: TRBJ2-1; D gene: NA; CDR3 DNA: TGTGCCAGCAGTGAAGGGAGGGGGGAGCAGTTCTTC; CDR3 protein: CASSEGRGEQFF
clone size: many; V gene: TRBV9; J gene: TRBJ2-3; D gene: NA; CDR3 DNA: TGTGCCAGCAGCGTATCCCCGACGATACTAGCAGGTGGGAGCACAGATACGCAGTATTTT; CDR3 protein: CASSVSPTILAGGSTDTQYF
clone size: many; V gene: TRBV20-1; J gene: TRBJ1-2; D gene: NA; CDR3 DNA: TGCAGTGCTCCTTTAGGGGCGGCTGGCTACACCTTC; CDR3 protein: CSAPLGAAGYTF
clone size: NA; V gene: TRBV30; J gene: TRBJ1-5; D gene: NA; CDR3 DNA: TGTGCCTGGAGTCCTAACAATCAGCCCCAGCATTTT; CDR3 protein: CAWSPNNQPQHF